What follows describes a single TCR beta chain. Its antigen has not been determined. The missing CDR3 end, 3 residues past where the read stops, is filled in from the germline J gene. The germline V gene specifies SGHAT as CDR1 and FQNNGV as CDR2. The CDR3, from cysteine to phenylalanine, totals 14 residues. The 33 bases shown cover part of the CDR3, and their frame starts at base 1. From V the trimming removes 4 bases and from J it removes 4 bases, while the gene matches leave 6 bases of the junction unaccounted for. These data are taken from a study of Tregs in tolerant kidney transplant recipients (dated by TCRdb to the late 2010s). Concerning the study at large: The study applied TCRbeta sequencing to find donor-specific regulatory T cells before combined kidney and bone marrow transplantation and then followed those same cells after transplant. Results the study describes overall, beyond this receptor: Donor-specific Treg expansion was found to exceed global Treg expansion in tolerant patients, suggesting antigen-driven rather than nonspecific expansion. The most biologically relevant and donor-specific TCRbeta repertoire appeared to be identified by expanding Tregs with activated donor B cells. Biological reproducibility was not examined directly, but technical replication error appeared to be minimal. Because the study included only a small number of patients, the results must be confirmed in larger populations and under other immunosuppression protocols. For some patients the PCR primers changed over time, which made it impossible to compare the samples from those patients at the nucleotide level.

The transplants used related donors along with nonmyeloablative bone marrow transplantation, and in the human trials mixed chimerism was transient. Unstimulated Tregs (CD4+CD25+CD127-), CD4+ non-Tregs (CD4+CD25-), CD4 and CD8 cells were FACS-sorted from thawed PBMCs. The patients were a few recipients of combined kidney and bone marrow transplants from the ITN036ST trial, and samples were available only for these trial subjects. Healthy control blood was processed by Ficoll density gradient to PBMCs and cryopreserved; patient PBMCs were collected before and after transplant. For TCRbeta CDR3 sequencing, genomic DNA was extracted from sorted cells using the QIAGEN DNeasy Blood and Tissue Kit. High-throughput TCRbeta CDR3 sequencing was carried out commercially through immunoSEQ, with PCR amplification with bias correction and internal controls included. The paper's data handling went like this. A unique productive TCRbeta sequence was defined by the CDR3 nucleotide sequence when primers matched, and otherwise by the CDR3 amino acid sequence together with the Vbeta and Jbeta genes. To correct for sorting error, sequences found in more than one sorted population at a frequency ratio of 2:1 or less were discarded, and the remaining shared sequences were assigned to the population with the higher frequency. Sequences were defined as donor-reactive when expanded at least 5-fold in CFSE-low cells versus unstimulated cells and present at a frequency of at least 0.01% in CFSE-low cells. Jensen-Shannon divergence, calculated on the top 100 TCRbeta sequences ranked by frequency, was used to quantify repertoire divergence. For samples with multiple sequencing runs, sorting error was corrected separately for each run before the runs were pooled. TCRdb holds this immuneACCESS table with in-frame rearrangements only. Some clones are missing; in checked studies, unresolved V genes explain under half, and the rest has no known cause. D and trimming were read from the DNA, whereas the V and J calls and clone size are those reported in that table. This sample's listing comprises roughly 4,900 clones. More than 6.5% of the sample is in the top ten clones.

The receptor comes from a human patient who received a combined kidney and bone marrow transplant. After transplantation, some T cells may belong to the graft donor instead of the recipient. The receptor chain draws on TRBV11-2 and TRBJ2-5, with 7 central nucleotides matching TRBD1. Specimen: CD4+ T cells from blood (PBMCs), collected roughly 15 months after the transplant. The sequenced CDR3 bases are TGTGCCAGCAGCTCGACAGGGTATGGAGAGACC. The encoded protein is CASSSTGYGET. The full CDR3 reads CASSSTGYGETQYF.